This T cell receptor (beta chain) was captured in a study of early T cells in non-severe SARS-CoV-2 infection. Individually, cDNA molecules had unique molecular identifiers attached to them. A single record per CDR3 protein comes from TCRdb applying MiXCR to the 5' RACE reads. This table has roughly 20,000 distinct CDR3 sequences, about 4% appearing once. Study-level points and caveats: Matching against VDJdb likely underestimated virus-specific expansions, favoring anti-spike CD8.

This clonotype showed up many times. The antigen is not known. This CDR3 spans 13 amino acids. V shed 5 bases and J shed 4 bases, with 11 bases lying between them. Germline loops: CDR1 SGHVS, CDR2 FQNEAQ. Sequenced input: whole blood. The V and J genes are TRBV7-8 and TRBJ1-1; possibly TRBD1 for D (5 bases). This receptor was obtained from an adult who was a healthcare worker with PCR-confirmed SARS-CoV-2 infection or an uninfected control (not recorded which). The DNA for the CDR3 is TGTGCCAGCAGCCCCTTCGGGGCCACTGAAGCTTTCTTT. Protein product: CASSPFGATEAFF.